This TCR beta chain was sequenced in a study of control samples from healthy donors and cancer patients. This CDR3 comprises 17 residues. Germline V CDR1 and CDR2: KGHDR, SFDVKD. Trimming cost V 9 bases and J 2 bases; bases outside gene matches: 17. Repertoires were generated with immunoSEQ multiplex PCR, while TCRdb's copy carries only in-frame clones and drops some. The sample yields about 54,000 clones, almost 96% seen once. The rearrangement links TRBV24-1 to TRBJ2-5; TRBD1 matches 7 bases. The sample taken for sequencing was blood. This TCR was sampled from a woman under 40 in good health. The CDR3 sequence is CATRNPSRDRPQETQYF. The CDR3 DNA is TGTGCCACCCGTAACCCCTCTCGGGACAGACCACAAGAGACCCAGTACTTC.